This TCR beta chain was captured by sequencing in a study of cytomegalovirus exposure and HLA in healthy donors. This PCR relied on a set of 60 Vbeta primers and 13 Jbeta primers. Assay used: immunoSEQ multiplex PCR; TCRdb lists only in-frame clones, some missing. The sample shows roughly 73,000 clones, 70% to 85% of them seen only once. Study results and caveats: Researchers catalogued roughly 170 TCR beta chains as cytomegalovirus-associated.

Healthy bone marrow donors supplied every sample. Likely unrecorded immune exposures existed in these nominally healthy donors. As regards this clone: Its matching antigen is unknown.

CDR3 length: 18 amino acids. The germline V gene encodes CDR1 SGHRS and CDR2 YFSETQ. Trimming left V 2 bases short and J 1 base short, with 21 bases between. This TCR was sampled from a woman aged 45-59 years in good health and CMV-seronegative. Source material: PBMCs. V usage is TRBV5-1 and J usage is TRBJ1-1; D uncertain. The DNA for the CDR3 is TGCGCCAGCAGCTTTAGCCCCCCCTATACGACTGCGAACACTGAAGCTTTCTTT. Its protein is CASSFSPPYTTANTEAFF.